The sequence of this T cell receptor (beta chain) was determined in a study of blood T cell repertoires in COVID-19. Assay used: immunoSEQ multiplex PCR; TCRdb lists only in-frame clones, some missing. The sample lists some 220,000 clones, 70% to 85% occurring once. The length of the CDR3 is 14 residues. Per germline, CDR1 MGHRA and CDR2 YSYEKL. V lost 1 base, J lost 3 bases, and 4 bases lay in between. The receptor was derived from a woman aged 40 to 49 with acute COVID-19. This sequence joins TRBV4-1 and TRBJ1-6; no reliable D call. Sequencing input: PBMCs or T cells enriched from blood (not recorded which). The CDR3 is CASSQVLYNSPLHF. The DNA for the CDR3 is TGCGCCAGCAGCCAAGTACTCTATAATTCACCCCTCCACTTT.